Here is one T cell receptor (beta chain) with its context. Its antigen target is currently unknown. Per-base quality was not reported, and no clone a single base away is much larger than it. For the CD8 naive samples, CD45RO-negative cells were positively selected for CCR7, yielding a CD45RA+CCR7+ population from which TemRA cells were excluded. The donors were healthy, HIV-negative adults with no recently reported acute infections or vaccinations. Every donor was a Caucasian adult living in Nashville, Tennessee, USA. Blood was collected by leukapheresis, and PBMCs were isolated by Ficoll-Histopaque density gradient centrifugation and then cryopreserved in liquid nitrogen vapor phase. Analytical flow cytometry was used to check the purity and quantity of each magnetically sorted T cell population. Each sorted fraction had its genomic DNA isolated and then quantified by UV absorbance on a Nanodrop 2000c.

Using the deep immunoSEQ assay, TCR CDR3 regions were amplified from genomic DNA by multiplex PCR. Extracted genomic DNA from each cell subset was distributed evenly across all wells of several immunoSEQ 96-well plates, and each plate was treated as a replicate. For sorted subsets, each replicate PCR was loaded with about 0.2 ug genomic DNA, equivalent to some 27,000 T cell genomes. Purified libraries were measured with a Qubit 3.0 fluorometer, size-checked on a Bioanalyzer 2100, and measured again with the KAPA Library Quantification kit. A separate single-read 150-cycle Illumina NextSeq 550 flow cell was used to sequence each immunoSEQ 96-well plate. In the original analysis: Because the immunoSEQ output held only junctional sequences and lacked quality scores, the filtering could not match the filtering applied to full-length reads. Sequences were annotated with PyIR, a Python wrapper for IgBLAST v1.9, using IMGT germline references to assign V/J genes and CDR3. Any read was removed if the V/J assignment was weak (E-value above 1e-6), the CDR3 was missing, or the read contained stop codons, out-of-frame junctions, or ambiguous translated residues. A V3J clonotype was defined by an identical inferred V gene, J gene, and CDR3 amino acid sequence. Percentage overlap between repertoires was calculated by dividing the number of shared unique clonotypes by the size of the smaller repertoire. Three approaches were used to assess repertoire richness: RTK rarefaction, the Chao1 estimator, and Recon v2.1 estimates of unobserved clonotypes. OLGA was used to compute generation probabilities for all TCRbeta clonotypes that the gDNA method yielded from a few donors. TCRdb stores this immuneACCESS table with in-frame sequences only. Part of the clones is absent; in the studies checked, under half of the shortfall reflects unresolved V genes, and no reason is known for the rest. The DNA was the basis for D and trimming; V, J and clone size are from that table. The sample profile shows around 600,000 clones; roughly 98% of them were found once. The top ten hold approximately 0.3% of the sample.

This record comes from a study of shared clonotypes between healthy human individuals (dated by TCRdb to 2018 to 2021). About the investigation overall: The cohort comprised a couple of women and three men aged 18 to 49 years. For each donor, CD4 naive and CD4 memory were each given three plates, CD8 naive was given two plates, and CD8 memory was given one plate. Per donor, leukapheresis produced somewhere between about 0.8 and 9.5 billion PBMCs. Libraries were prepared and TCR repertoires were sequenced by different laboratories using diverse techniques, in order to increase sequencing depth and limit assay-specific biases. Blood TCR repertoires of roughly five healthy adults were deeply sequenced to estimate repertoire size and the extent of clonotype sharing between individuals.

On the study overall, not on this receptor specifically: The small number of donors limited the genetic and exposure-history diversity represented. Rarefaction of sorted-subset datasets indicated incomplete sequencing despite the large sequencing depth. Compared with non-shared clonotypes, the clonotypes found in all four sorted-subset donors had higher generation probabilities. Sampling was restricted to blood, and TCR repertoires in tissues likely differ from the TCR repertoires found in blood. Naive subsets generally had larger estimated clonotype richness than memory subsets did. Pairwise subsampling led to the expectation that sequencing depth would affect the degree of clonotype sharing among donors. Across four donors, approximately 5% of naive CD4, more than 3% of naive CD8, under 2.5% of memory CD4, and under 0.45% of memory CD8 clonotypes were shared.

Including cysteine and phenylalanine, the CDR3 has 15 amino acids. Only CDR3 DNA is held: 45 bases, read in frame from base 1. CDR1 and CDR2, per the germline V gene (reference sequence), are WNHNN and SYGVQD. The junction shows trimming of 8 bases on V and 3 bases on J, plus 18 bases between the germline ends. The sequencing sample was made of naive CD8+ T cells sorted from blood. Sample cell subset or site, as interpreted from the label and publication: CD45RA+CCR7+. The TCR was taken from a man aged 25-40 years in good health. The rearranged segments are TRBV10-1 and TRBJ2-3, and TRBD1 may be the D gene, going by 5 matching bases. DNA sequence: TGCGCCAGCCAGTTCAGGGTCGGTGGGACAGATACGCAGTATTTT. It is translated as CASQFRVGGTDTQYF.